This TCR beta chain is drawn from a study of long-term antiretroviral therapy in people with HIV. Across the study: Of all samples, the earliest predate the 2015 immediate-ART recommendation by about a decade.

Between the trimmed V and J ends, which lost 3 bases and 0 bases, there was a span of 11 bases. Per germline, CDR1 LNHDA and CDR2 SQIVND (reference sequence). The CDR3 sequence is 16 residues long. Study conclusions and caveats: HIV repertoire CDR3 lengths ranged less widely than those of controls. Repertoire composition at all time points was dominated by clones that had expanded before ART.

This clone occurred once. Antigen: not known. Donors needed at least one pre-ART PBMC sample plus at least two post-ART samples. The libraries were made with immunoSEQ v3.0 at survey level. Clones were sequenced by immunoSEQ multiplex PCR, and TCRdb holds only the in-frame ones, with some missing. The sample contains 48,000 or so clones, about 86% of which appear only once. Sample: unsorted PBMCs, taken 0.8 years after starting antiretroviral therapy. The receptor comes from a woman between 18 and 30 years old with HIV. The rearrangement joins TRBV19 to TRBJ2-2, with D unclear. In nucleotides, the CDR3 is TGTGCCAGTAGTATTGTCCACGGCCCGAACACCGGGGAGCTGTTTTTT. This gives the protein CASSIVHGPNTGELFF.